These 2 T cell receptor beta chains share one sample of origin, sequenced in a study of response to subunit inactivated influenza vaccine. TCRdb recomputed calls from the RT-PCR reads with MiXCR, one row per CDR3 protein. Counted here are about 570,000 distinct CDR3 sequences, around 11% occurring once; the ten biggest clones make up 11%. This sample was shared with a second study, whose subject was T cells expressing NK-cell markers. Turning to that study: The authors generated TCR beta cDNA through 5'RACE template switching with UMIs.

The sample in question was PBMCs from blood, obtained on the day of vaccination. These receptors all come from a man aged 50 or older who received an inactivated influenza vaccine.

A few counts support this clonotype. This sequence joins TRBV29-1 and TRBJ2-1, with 8 positions matching TRBD2. Germline values: CDR1 SQVTM, CDR2 ANQGSEA. V lost 0 bases, J lost 12 bases, and 13 bases stayed unmatched. The CDR3 contains 15 residues. CDR3 bases: TGCAGCGTTGAAGATCTTAATAGCGGGGATTGGGGGCAGTTCTTC. It translates to CSVEDLNSGDWGQFF.

This clonotype was seen at least ten times. This sequence joins TRBV9 and TRBJ1-1; D remains ambiguous. Germline CDR1 is SGDLS and CDR2 is YYNGEE. CDR3 length equals 13 residues. V gave up 0 bases and J gave up 0 bases, with 3 bases separating them. The CDR3 region has the DNA TGTGCCAGCAGCGTAGGAATGAACACTGAAGCTTTCTTT. As protein: CASSVGMNTEAFF.